This TCR beta chain was documented in a study of blood T cell repertoires in COVID-19 (dated by TCRdb to 2018 to 2020). Concerning the study at large: Samples from collaborators originated in the United States, Italy and Spain and spanned both the acute and convalescent phases of COVID-19. The material from the prospective study consisted of cDNA or gDNA derived from T cells, B-cell-depleted T cells, or PBMCs. Subjects who had been exposed to COVID-19, were actively infected with it, or had recovered from it provided the deeply sampled blood TCRbeta repertoires that made up the dataset. A freely available public database, intended as a resource for researchers studying the immune response to SARS-CoV-2, is where the repertoires were released. The samples were drawn from the first 160 participants of the ongoing ImmuneRACE study and from 950 to 1,500 subjects provided by 6 global collaborators. The sample metadata nearly always contained a de-identified subject ID, COVID-19 status, age in years and sex. Where available, HLA class I and class II types were taken from metadata supplied by the sample provider and were not determined by assay-based typing.

The CDR3 covers 14 residues, taking in both the cysteine and the phenylalanine. Kept here is only the CDR3 DNA, which spans 42 bases and is read in frame from base 1. Per the germline V gene, KGHSH is the CDR1 and LQKENI is the CDR2. Between the V and J ends, shortened by 3 bases and 2 bases respectively, the junction contains 8 bases. General study outcomes and caveats: Clinical and demographic metadata were provided uncurated, with the amount varying by source and participant.

The immunoSEQ Assay, a bias-controlled multiplex PCR, was used to amplify TCRbeta CDR3 regions from genomic DNA. On the authors' methods: The number of nucleated cells in each sample was estimated by amplification of reference gene primers within the assay. To quantify the absolute abundance of each unique TCRbeta CDR3 rearrangement, sequence reads were collapsed and filtered. Productive Simpson clonality was computed per sample as the square root of Simpson's diversity index over productive rearrangements. The clones in this table, taken by TCRdb from immuneACCESS, are in-frame only. Not every clone is retained; where verified, under half of the shortfall comes from an unresolved V gene, and the cause of the rest is unknown. The V and J calls and the clone size are those of that table, but D and trimming were determined from the DNA. The sample profile shows roughly 300,000 clones; 70% to 90% of them were found once. About 4.2% of the sample is taken by the ten largest.

In the prospective study, participants were about 18 to 95 years old, resided in approximately 25 geographic areas of the United States, and were enrolled through a virtual design. To assign participants to cohorts, the prospective study relied on clinical history that participants themselves reported in a screening survey and a study questionnaire. Each participant in the prospective study had whole blood, serum and a nasopharyngeal or oropharyngeal swab collected by mobile phlebotomists. Prospective study participants could optionally give additional blood draws and questionnaires over an approximately two-month period. Blood samples from the prospective study were shipped frozen or at room temperature prior to DNA extraction. This clone was detected only a few times. This receptor's antigen is unknown. Base-call qualities are not available, and no considerably larger clone is one nucleotide away.

The chain is made from TRBV18 and TRBJ1-5, and TRBD1 may be the D gene, going by 6 matching bases. This clonotype was obtained from a woman aged 40 to 50 with acute COVID-19. Sample: PBMCs or T cells enriched from blood (not recorded which). The CDR3 protein: CASSPRQGNQPQHF. The nucleotide sequence reads as follows: TGTGCCAGCTCACCGAGACAGGGCAATCAGCCCCAGCATTTT.